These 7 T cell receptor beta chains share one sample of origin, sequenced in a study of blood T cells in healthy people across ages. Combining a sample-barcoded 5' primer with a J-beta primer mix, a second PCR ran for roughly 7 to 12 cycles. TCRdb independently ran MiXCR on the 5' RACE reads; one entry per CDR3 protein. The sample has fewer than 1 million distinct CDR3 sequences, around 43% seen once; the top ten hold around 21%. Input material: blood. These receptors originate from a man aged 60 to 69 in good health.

The CDR3 DNA reads TGTGCCAGCAGCTTAGCCCTATCCGGGACAGGGGCAACTAATGAAAAACTGTTTTTT. Its protein is CASSLALSGTGATNEKLFF. The chain combines TRBV11-2 with TRBJ1-4; 10 nucleotides line up with TRBD1. The length of the CDR3 is 19 residues. Germline V lookup: CDR1 SGHAT, CDR2 FQNNGV. The ends lost 1 base at V and 0 bases at J; junction bases unmatched: 8.

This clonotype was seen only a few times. This chain's CDR3 is CASSLGGDSNEQFF. The CDR3 DNA reads TGTGCCAGCAGCTTAGGGGGGGACAGCAATGAGCAGTTCTTC. V usage is TRBV7-2 and J usage is TRBJ2-1, with D maybe TRBD1 (7 bases). Germline CDR1 reads SGHTA; CDR2 reads FQGNSA. Trimming removed 1 base at V and 6 bases at J, with 10 bases between. This CDR3 spans 14 amino acids.

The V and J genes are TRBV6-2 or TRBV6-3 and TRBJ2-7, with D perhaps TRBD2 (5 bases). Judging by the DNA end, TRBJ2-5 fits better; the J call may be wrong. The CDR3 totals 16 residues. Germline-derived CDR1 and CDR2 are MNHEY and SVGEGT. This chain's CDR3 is CASGIYYGETQETQYF. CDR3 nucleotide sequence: TGTGCCAGCGGCATATATTATGGGGAGACGCAAGAGACCCAGTACTTC.

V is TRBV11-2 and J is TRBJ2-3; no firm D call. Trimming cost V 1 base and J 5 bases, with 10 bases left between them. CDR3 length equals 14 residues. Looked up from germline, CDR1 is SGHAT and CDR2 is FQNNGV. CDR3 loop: CASSLGGNLDTQYF. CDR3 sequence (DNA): TGTGCCAGCAGCTTAGGAGGAAATTTAGATACGCAGTATTTT.

The CDR3: CASSHESGTGSEKLFF. CDR3 nucleotides: TGCGCCAGCAGCCATGAATCCGGGACAGGATCCGAAAAACTGTTTTTT. The rearrangement links TRBV4-1 to TRBJ1-4; 8 nucleotides align to TRBD1. From germline, CDR1 is MGHRA and CDR2 YSYEKL. J was trimmed by 8 bases and V by 3 bases; bases with no gene match: 11. CDR3 size: 16 residues.

The CDR3 sequence is CASSVGVGTEAFF. DNA for the CDR3: TGTGCCAGCAGCGTAGGCGTCGGCACTGAAGCTTTCTTT. This chain connects TRBV9 to TRBJ1-1; D not resolved. Germline V gene data show CDR1 as SGDLS and CDR2 as YYNGEE. The CDR3 has 13 residues. The ends were cut back, 0 bases at V and 4 bases at J, with 7 bases in the middle.

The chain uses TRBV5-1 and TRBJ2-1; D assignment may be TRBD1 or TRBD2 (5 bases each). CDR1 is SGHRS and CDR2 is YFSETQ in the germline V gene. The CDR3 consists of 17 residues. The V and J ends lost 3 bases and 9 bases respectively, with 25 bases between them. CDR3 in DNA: TGCGCCAGCAGCTCCCGGGGTGAGGGGTCGAGACTTTTTGAGCAGTTCTTC. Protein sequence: CASSSRGEGSRLFEQFF.